The rows below give T cell receptor beta chains drawn from one sample of a study of cytomegalovirus exposure and HLA in healthy donors. The data were produced by immunoSEQ multiplex PCR, yet TCRdb's version contains in-frame clones alone and is incomplete. The table shows 150,000 or so clones, with approximately 86% occurring only once. The sample taken for sequencing was PBMCs. These receptors were taken from a man between 18 and 29 years old in good health and CMV-seropositive. The CDR3 runs from the conserved cysteine through the conserved F or W. D genes are given only for firm matches. Clone size is stated in some rows and not others, as once, few, many or a class when expanded.

TRBD1 18 TRBJ1-6 TRBV7-3 - CASSLKAVGGTGSSPLHF TGTGCCAGCAGCTTAAAAGCGGTAGGGGGGACAGGATCCTCACCCCTCCACTTT
- 16 TRBJ1-1 TRBV5-1 - CASSLVNGRGNTEAFF TGCGCCAGCAGCTTGGTAAACGGGAGAGGGAACACTGAAGCTTTCTTT
TRBD1 15 TRBJ1-6 TRBV6-5 - CASSFRAGGWSPLHF TGTGCCAGCAGTTTCCGGGCAGGGGGCTGGTCACCCCTCCACTTT
TRBD2 14 TRBJ2-3 TRBV27 - CASTLAGVGDTQYF TGTGCCAGCACCCTAGCGGGAGTGGGAGATACGCAGTATTTT
TRBD1 15 TRBJ2-7 TRBV9 - CASSPPPDRAYEQYF TGTGCCAGCAGCCCCCCCCCGGACAGGGCCTACGAGCAGTACTTC
- 12 TRBJ2-3 TRBV7-9 - CASSLVQDTQYF TGTGCCAGCAGCTTAGTACAAGATACGCAGTATTTT
- 14 TRBJ2-1 TRBV4-3 - CASSPEGGDNEQFF TGCGCCAGCAGCCCAGAGGGAGGAGACAATGAGCAGTTCTTC
TRBD2 16 TRBJ2-2 TRBV7-2 - CASSFSGGRVAGELFF TGTGCCAGCAGCTTTTCTGGCGGGAGGGTGGCCGGGGAGCTGTTTTTT
- 17 TRBJ1-1 TRBV27 - CASSLYQGMVRHTEAFF TGTGCCAGCAGTTTGTATCAGGGCATGGTCAGACACACTGAAGCTTTCTTT
- 15 TRBJ1-2 TRBV6-5 - CASSTREGRNYGYTF TGTGCCAGCAGTACCCGGGAGGGTCGGAACTATGGCTACACCTTC
- 17 TRBJ2-1 TRBV4-3 - CASSQDAPGSPYNEQFF TGCGCCAGCAGCCAAGACGCGCCGGGAAGCCCCTACAATGAGCAGTTCTTC
TRBD1 14 TRBJ2-5 TRBV7-2 - CASSFGTGGETQYF TGTGCCAGCAGCTTCGGAACAGGGGGGGAGACCCAGTACTTC
- 14 TRBJ1-5 TRBV7-9 few CASSLGTGQRPQHF TGTGCCAGCAGCTTAGGGACTGGTCAAAGGCCCCAGCATTTT
TRBD1 15 TRBJ2-7 TRBV7-6 - CASSLGQGYSYEQYF TGTGCCAGCAGCTTGGGACAGGGCTACTCCTACGAGCAGTACTTC
TRBD1 13 TRBJ1-2 TRBV7-2 few CASSFQGAGGYTF TGTGCCAGCAGCTTCCAGGGGGCGGGAGGCTACACCTTC
- 17 TRBJ1-5 TRBV7-9 - CASSSTETQLLGEPQHF TGTGCCAGCAGCTCGACCGAGACCCAACTCCTTGGAGAGCCCCAGCATTTT
- 14 TRBJ1-5 TRBV15 - CATHGVGINQPQHF TGTGCCACCCACGGGGTGGGGATCAATCAGCCCCAGCATTTT
- 15 TRBJ2-7 TRBV5-4 - CASSSPADGTYEQYF TGTGCCAGCAGCTCCCCCGCCGACGGGACCTACGAGCAGTACTTC
- 9 TRBJ1-2 TRBV7-9 - CASSWGDTF TGTGCCAGCAGTTGGGGAGACACCTTC
TRBD1 14 TRBJ2-7 TRBV7-6 - CASSGPGQNYEQYF TGTGCCAGCAGTGGACCGGGACAGAACTACGAGCAGTACTTC
- 15 TRBJ2-7 TRBV19 - CASSADTESSYEQYF TGTGCCAGTAGTGCCGACACTGAGAGCTCCTACGAGCAGTACTTC
- 14 TRBJ1-2 TRBV4-3 - CASSQLDEEYGYTF TGCGCCAGCAGCCAATTAGACGAGGAATATGGCTACACCTTC
- 12 TRBJ2-7 TRBV5-4 few CASSLVTDEQYF TGTGCCAGCAGCTTGGTGACAGACGAGCAGTACTTC
TRBD2 14 TRBJ2-7 TRBV7-6 - CASSPGRAPYEQYF TGTGCCAGCAGCCCTGGGAGGGCCCCATACGAGCAGTACTTC
- 13 TRBJ1-3 TRBV28 - CASSLGGTNTIYF TGTGCCAGCAGTTTGGGGGGAACGAACACCATATATTTT
- 11 TRBJ2-3 TRBV30 - CAGEGGNTQYF TGTGCCGGGGAAGGGGGAAATACGCAGTATTTT
TRBD2 16 TRBJ2-5 TRBV4-2 - CASSQASGTFQETQYF TGTGCCAGCAGCCAAGCTAGCGGGACGTTTCAAGAGACCCAGTACTTC
- 17 TRBJ2-1 TRBV4-1 - CASSQDSEGSSYNEQFF TGCGCCAGCAGCCAAGATTCCGAGGGTAGCTCCTACAATGAGCAGTTCTTC
TRBD1 15 TRBJ2-1 TRBV5-6 - CASSPGTGEGNEQFF TGTGCCAGCAGCCCGGGGACAGGGGAGGGAAATGAGCAGTTCTTC
TRBD2 16 TRBJ2-1 TRBV7-3 - CASSSLLAGLHNEQFF TGTGCCAGCAGCTCCTTACTAGCGGGACTCCACAATGAGCAGTTCTTC
- 17 TRBJ2-7 TRBV21-1 - CASSPQVPRRGSDEQYF TGTGCCAGCAGCCCCCAGGTCCCTCGAAGGGGTTCCGACGAGCAGTACTTC
TRBD2 15 TRBJ2-7 TRBV6-5 - CASSLVAGGLYEQYF TGTGCCAGCAGTTTAGTAGCGGGGGGGCTCTACGAGCAGTACTTC
- 20 TRBJ1-3 TRBV23-1 - CASSHPGGSLAHRSGNTIYF TGCGCCAGCAGTCACCCCGGGGGGTCCCTCGCACATCGGTCCGGAAACACCATATATTTT
- 14 TRBJ1-1 TRBV6-4 - CASSERDKNTEAFF TGTGCCAGCAGTGAAAGAGATAAGAACACTGAAGCTTTCTTT
- 15 TRBJ2-5 TRBV5-1 - CASSRDGTSQETQYF TGCGCCAGCAGCCGAGACGGGACTTCTCAAGAGACCCAGTACTTC
TRBD2 13 TRBJ2-5 TRBV10-1 - CASRAPGGETQYF TGCGCCAGCAGGGCCCCCGGGGGGGAGACCCAGTACTTC
TRBD1 16 TRBJ2-2 TRBV19 - CASSENRGRWTGELFF TGTGCCAGTAGTGAAAACAGGGGGCGGTGGACCGGGGAGCTGTTTTTT
TRBD2 14 TRBJ2-1 TRBV29-1 - CSVVVSGRGNEQFF TGCAGCGTTGTGGTTAGCGGGAGGGGGAATGAGCAGTTCTTC
TRBD2 18 TRBJ2-2 TRBV2 - CASSEGPSGGAATGELFF TGTGCCAGCAGTGAAGGGCCTAGCGGGGGGGCTGCCACCGGGGAGCTGTTTTTT